The clone carrying this T cell receptor (beta chain) appeared many times. The antigen is undetermined. The investigators made TCR beta cDNA from approximately 0.5 ug total RNA, using a constant-region primer. Employing slightly modified ARM-PCR, three nested multiplex PCR rounds were run, and these gave rise to the TCR beta libraries. TCRdb independently ran MiXCR on the multiplex PCR reads; one entry per CDR3 protein. The profile covers some 32,000 distinct CDR3 sequences, with 75% to 85% appearing a single time and roughly 34% taken by the ten largest. Joint extraction of RNA and DNA used roughly 20-32 mg of bulk tissue that was unsorted. This sample is drawn from a study of tumor-infiltrating lymphocytes in primary liver carcinoma. Study summary: The five patients, who were men and women, ranged in age from 30 to 69 years. Broader study findings: Tumor region pairs shared more overlap than did tumor-adjacent and tumor-blood pairs. About 8-25% of top clones, no more, were shared by all five regions.

Sequencing was carried out using liver tumor tissue from sampling region 5. The subset is: tumor region T5, tumor centre. This clonotype was sampled from a man aged 40-55 years with primary liver carcinoma and hepatitis B virus infection.

The chain's CDR3 is CASSGWGADSEETQYF. The CDR3 nucleotides read TGTGCCAGCAGCGGCTGGGGGGCGGACAGTGAAGAGACCCAGTACTTC. The V call is TRBV7-9, the J call TRBJ2-5; tentatively, D is TRBD1 or TRBD2 (6 bases each). Germline V gene lookup returns CDR1 SEHNR and CDR2 FQNEAQ (reference sequence). The V gene lost 5 bases and the J gene lost 3 bases, with 19 bases spanning the gap. CDR3 length: 16 amino acids.